A single T cell receptor (beta chain) is shown here with its context. No antigen is known for it. Some clones are missing from TCRdb's copy, which holds only in-frame ones; the method was immunoSEQ multiplex PCR. The sample consists of over 25,000 clones, just over 85% of them appearing once. This sample is drawn from a study of PD-1 blockade in classical Hodgkin lymphoma. With no exception, relapse followed autologous stem cell transplantation in all patients, and brentuximab vedotin exposure varied. Thawed PBMCs were the source of CD8+ T cells, obtained through magnetic negative selection. V was pared by 2 bases and J by 1 base, with 11 bases between. This CDR3 spans 16 amino acids. The germline V gene encodes CDR1 MNHEY and CDR2 SMNVEV (reference sequence). Study-wide results and limits: While CD8+ TCR diversity did not rise significantly by C4D1, CD4+ TCR diversity did. Those achieving complete response showed baseline diversity like newly diagnosed patients. It was reported that newly diagnosed patients had less baseline TCR diversity than healthy donors.

The TCR comes from a human donor with classical Hodgkin lymphoma. V and J are TRBV27 and TRBJ2-2; weak D call: TRBD2 (6 bases). The material was CD8+ T cells from blood, obtained at baseline. CDR3: CASSLEVSGNTGELFF. The CDR3 coding sequence is TGTGCCAGCAGTTTAGAGGTTAGCGGGAACACCGGGGAGCTGTTTTTT.